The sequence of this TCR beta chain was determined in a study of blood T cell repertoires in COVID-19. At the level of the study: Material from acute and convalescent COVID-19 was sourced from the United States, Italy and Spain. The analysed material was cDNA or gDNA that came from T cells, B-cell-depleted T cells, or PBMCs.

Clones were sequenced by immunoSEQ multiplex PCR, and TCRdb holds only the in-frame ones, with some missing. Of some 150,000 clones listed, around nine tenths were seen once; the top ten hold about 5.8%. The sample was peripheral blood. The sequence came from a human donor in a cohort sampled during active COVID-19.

The CDR3 DNA reads as TGTGCCAGCAGCGTACAGACTAGCGGTGCGGAGACCCAGTACTTC. Encoded protein: CASSVQTSGAETQYF. This chain joins TRBV28 and TRBJ2-5; 9 bases align to TRBD2. V lost 6 bases to trimming and J lost 5 bases; unmatched junction nucleotides: 10. The germline V gene has CDR1 MDHEN and CDR2 SYDVKM. This CDR3 has 15 residues.